This TCR beta chain was recorded in a study of blood T cell repertoires in COVID-19. This clone was recorded once. CDR1 and CDR2 (germline): MNHEY, SVGAGI. Deletions cut 0 bases from V and 10 bases from J, with 7 bases between. The CDR3 extends over 11 amino acids. Only in-frame clones appear in the TCRdb table, and some are missing; sequencing was by immunoSEQ multiplex PCR. The top ten hold 1.5% to 2% of the sample, which has about 200,000 clones, roughly 90% seen once. Sequencing was done on a sample of peripheral blood. V is TRBV6-5 and J is TRBJ2-7; D ambiguous. This receptor was taken from a man younger than 35 with active or convalescent COVID-19. CDR3 region: CASSYSNIQYF. The CDR3 region has the DNA TGTGCCAGCAGTTACTCGAACATACAGTACTTC.